The 25 T cell receptor beta chains in this list originate from one sample, sequenced in a study of chemoradiotherapy in HPV16-positive cancers. Assay used: immunoSEQ multiplex PCR; TCRdb lists only in-frame clones, some missing. The sample yields around 2,500 clones, about 91% seen once. Sequenced material: tumor tissue, taken from a patient who underwent chemoradiotherapy. The source of these receptors is a human donor with HPV-associated anogenital cancer.

The rearrangement joins TRBV4-1 to TRBJ1-1; no clear D gene. Germline V gene data show CDR1 as MGHRA and CDR2 as YSYEKL. V was shortened by 1 base and J by 3 bases, with 12 bases between the two germline ends. The CDR3 has 15 amino acids. CDR3 region: CASSQVLGLDTEAFF. CDR3 DNA: TGCGCCAGCAGCCAAGTCTTGGGCCTAGACACTGAAGCTTTCTTT.

The J gene is TRBJ2-2, the V gene TRBV2; possible D gene TRBD2, 5 bases. The CDR3 extends over 13 amino acids. Germline assignment: CDR1 SNHLY and CDR2 FYNNEI. The V end was cut by 4 bases, the J end by 6 bases, with 9 bases between. The CDR3 coding sequence is TGTGCCAGCAGTGGGGTTAGCGCCGGGGAGCTGTTTTTT. Translated, it gives CASSGVSAGELFF. The whole variable domain, filled in from reference TRBV2 and TRBJ2-2, reads EPEVTQTPSHQVTQMGQEVILRCVPISNHLYFYWYRQILGQKVEFLVSFYNNEISEKSEIFDDQFSVERPDGSNFTLKIRSTKLEDSAMYFCASSGVSAGELFFGEGSRLTVL.

This sequence joins TRBV30 and TRBJ1-1; tentatively, D is TRBD1 (5 bases). The CDR3 extends over 16 amino acids. CDR1 and CDR2 (germline): GTSNPN, SVGIG (reference sequence). Trimming cost V 6 bases and J 0 bases, with 20 bases left between them. CDR3 sequence: CACKTGTGIMNTEAFF. The CDR3 DNA is TGTGCCTGTAAAACAGGAACGGGGATTATGAACACTGAAGCTTTCTTT. The full variable domain, with the rest looked up from reference TRBV30 and TRBJ1-1, is SQTIHQWPATLVQPVGSPLSLECTVEGTSNPNLYWYRQAAGRGLQLLFYSVGIGQISSEVPQNLSASRPQDRQFILSSKKLLLSDSGFYLCACKTGTGIMNTEAFFGQGTRLTVV.

This chain uses TRBV7-8 with TRBJ1-1; D not certain. CDR3 length: 11 residues. Deletions cut 0 bases from V and 8 bases from J, with 4 bases between. Germline-derived CDR1 and CDR2 are SGHVS and FQNEAQ. The DNA for the CDR3 is TGTGCCAGCAGCTTAGCCGCCGAAGCTTTCTTT. It yields the protein CASSLAAEAFF. Combining the CDR3 with reference TRBV7-8 and TRBJ1-1 gives the whole variable domain GAGVSQSPRYKVAKRGQDVALRCDPISGHVSLFWYQQALGQGPEFLTYFQNEAQLDKSGLPSDRFFAERPEGSVSTLKIQRTQQEDSAVYLCASSLAAEAFFGQGTRLTVV.

The chain uses TRBV27 and TRBJ2-5, with TRBD1 identical over 8 bases. This CDR3 spans 17 amino acids. The trim removed 1 base at V and 5 bases at J, leaving 12 bases unmatched. Germline CDR1 reads MNHEY; CDR2 reads SMNVEV (reference sequence). In DNA form, the CDR3 reads TGTGCCAGCAGTTTATTAGGAGGACAGGGATCTGTGGAGACCCAGTACTTC. This encodes CASSLLGGQGSVETQYF.

The rearrangement links TRBV9 to TRBJ1-5, with D unresolved. V was cut by 3 bases and J by 8 bases, with 12 bases left in between. The CDR3 extends over 13 amino acids. Germline V gene data show CDR1 as SGDLS and CDR2 as YYNGEE. Here the CDR3 reads CASSGLDEEPQHF. The CDR3 DNA follows: TGTGCCAGCAGCGGGCTGGACGAAGAGCCCCAGCATTTT.

The rearrangement joins TRBV30 to TRBJ1-1, with D tentatively TRBD1 (5 bases). V was pared by 8 bases and J by 4 bases, with 14 bases between. The CDR3 sequence is 12 residues long. CDR1 is GTSNPN and CDR2 is SVGIG in the germline V gene (reference sequence). CDR3 residues: CARAGGRTEAFF. CDR3 DNA sequence: TGTGCCCGGGCTGGGGGACGCACTGAAGCTTTCTTT.

The V gene is TRBV7-2, the J gene TRBJ2-7; no clear D gene. Trimming left V 9 bases short and J 3 bases short, with 15 bases between. The CDR3 has 13 residues. The germline gives CDR1 SGHTA, CDR2 FQGNSA. This CDR3 reads CARTLRQDYEQYF. The CDR3, as DNA: TGTGCCAGGACACTTAGGCAGGACTACGAGCAGTACTTC.

The chain employs TRBV6-4 and TRBJ1-2, with D unclear. CDR3 length equals 13 residues. The germline gives CDR1 MRHNA, CDR2 SNTAGT. The ends were cut back, 3 bases at V and 2 bases at J, with 7 bases in the middle. The DNA of the CDR3 is TGTGCCAGCAGTGAGGCACTGAACTATGGCTACACCTTC. Translation: CASSEALNYGYTF.

CDR3: CASREVNTGELFF. For the CDR3, the DNA is TGTGCCAGCAGGGAGGTTAACACCGGGGAGCTGTTTTTT. The genes are TRBV7-8 and TRBJ2-2, with D tentatively TRBD2 (5 bases). Trimming pared 6 bases from V and 2 bases from J, leaving 7 bases between. The CDR3 is 13 amino acids. The germline V gene has CDR1 SGHVS and CDR2 FQNEAQ.

This clone was picked up a small number of times. The chain couples TRBV7-8 to TRBJ1-5; D might be TRBD1 (5 bases). The CDR3 covers 13 residues. V lost 5 bases and J lost 5, with 10 bases in between. Germline-derived CDR1 and CDR2 are SGHVS and FQNEAQ. The CDR3 bases are TGTGCCAGCAGCGAAGGGACTTATCAGCCCCAGCATTTT. Its protein product is CASSEGTYQPQHF.

The chain is built from TRBV27 and TRBJ2-7; 7 bases match TRBD1. With 4 bases clipped from V and 2 bases from J, the junction kept 8 bases outside the gene matches. This CDR3 has 15 residues. CDR1 and CDR2 from the germline V gene are MNHEY and SMNVEV (reference sequence). The CDR3, as DNA: TGTGCCAGCAGTTCCCCCTTGACAGGGACCTACGAGCAGTACTTC. Its translation: CASSSPLTGTYEQYF.

J is TRBJ1-2 and V is TRBV9, with D possibly TRBD1 on 5 matching bases. V was pared by 0 bases and J by 4 bases, with 10 bases between. The CDR3 length is 14 residues. CDR1 SGDLS and CDR2 YYNGEE come from the germline V gene. In nucleotides, the CDR3 is TGTGCCAGCAGCGTAGCTAGGGGCGCCTATGGCTACACCTTC. This translates into CASSVARGAYGYTF.

Here the CDR3 reads CASSQDDGTEGGYTF. The DNA for the CDR3 is TGCGCCAGCAGCCAAGATGACGGCACAGAGGGGGGCTACACCTTC. The J gene is TRBJ1-2, the V gene TRBV4-1, with D possibly TRBD1 on 5 matching bases. V shed 0 bases and J shed 8 bases, with 16 bases lying between them. Germline V gene lookup returns CDR1 MGHRA and CDR2 YSYEKL. The CDR3 runs to 15 residues.

The rearrangement joins TRBV30 to TRBJ2-1, with TRBD2 matching 9 bases. Unmatched junction bases numbered 1, after V lost 1 base and J lost 3 bases. The length of the CDR3 is 14 residues. Per germline, CDR1 GTSNPN and CDR2 SVGIG (reference sequence). CDR3 sequence reads: CAWSELAGYNEQFF. As DNA, the CDR3 is TGTGCCTGGAGTGAACTAGCGGGCTACAATGAGCAGTTCTTC.

This clone came up a few times. CDR3 in DNA: TGTGCCACCATGTACAGGGAAGCTTTCTTT. It codes for CATMYREAFF. The genes are TRBV6-1 and TRBJ1-1; D might be TRBD1 (5 bases). This CDR3 comprises 10 residues. V lost 10 bases and J lost 8, with 11 bases in between. The germline V gene has CDR1 MNHNS and CDR2 SASEGT.

The chain uses TRBV19 and TRBJ1-2; 7 nucleotides agree with TRBD1. J gave up 3 bases and V 5 bases, and 15 bases lay outside the gene matches. CDR1 and CDR2 from the germline V gene are LNHDA and SQIVND (reference sequence). This CDR3 has 17 amino acids. Written as DNA, the CDR3 is TGTGCCAGTAGTTCCCCCTCTACTTCCGGGACAGACTATGGCTACACCTTC. Translating gives CASSSPSTSGTDYGYTF.

The chain joins TRBV13 to TRBJ1-2, with D perhaps TRBD1 (6 bases). This CDR3 has 15 amino acids. Germline values: CDR1 PRHDT, CDR2 FYEKMQ (reference sequence). V was clipped by 1 base and J by 4 bases, with 13 bases between them. DNA of the CDR3: TGTGCCAGCAGCTTAGAGTTAGGGGGTTTCTATGGCTACACCTTC. As protein: CASSLELGGFYGYTF.

The chain carries TRBV5-1 and TRBJ2-1; 7 bases agree with TRBD2. Losses at the gene ends were 0 bases for V and 7 bases for J; bases not matched to a gene: 7. The CDR3 consists of 15 residues. Germline lookup yields CDR1 SGHRS and CDR2 YFSETQ. The CDR3 nucleotides read TGCGCCAGCAGCTTGGGTGCTAGCGGACTTAATGAGCAGTTCTTC. Its translation: CASSLGASGLNEQFF.

The CDR3 spells CASSFPVSVNSPLHF. The CDR3 nucleotides read TGTGCCAGCAGTTTTCCGGTGTCAGTTAATTCACCCCTCCACTTT. The chain combines TRBV28 with TRBJ1-6; D gene ambiguous. The CDR3 runs to 15 residues. V was cut by 3 bases and J by 6 bases, with 12 bases left in between. Germline-derived CDR1 and CDR2 are MDHEN and SYDVKM.

The V call is TRBV6-5, the J call TRBJ1-2; 10 bases are shared with TRBD1. Looked up from germline, CDR1 is MNHEY and CDR2 is SVGAGI. V lost 6 bases and J lost 6; bases outside the gene matches: 7. There are 14 residues in the CDR3. The CDR3 loop is CASSAGTGVDGYTF. The CDR3 bases are TGTGCCAGCAGCGCCGGGACAGGGGTTGATGGCTACACCTTC.

The chain uses TRBV7-3 and TRBJ2-7; either TRBD1 or TRBD2 may fit D (5 bases each). Trimming took 5 bases from V and 2 from J, leaving 16 bases between them. CDR1 is SGHTA and CDR2 is FQGTGA in the germline V gene. CDR3 size: 15 residues. CDR3 coding DNA: TGTGCCAGCAGCCCCGGGGCAGGGTTGACCTACGAGCAGTACTTC. As protein: CASSPGAGLTYEQYF.

This chain connects TRBV5-1 to TRBJ1-1; D uncertain. V was shortened by 3 bases and J by 2 bases, with 11 bases between the two germline ends. Germline CDR1 and CDR2: SGHRS and YFSETQ. The CDR3 has 14 residues. The CDR3 DNA is TGCGCCAGCAGCTGGCCTACGACAAACACTGAAGCTTTCTTT. Residues: CASSWPTTNTEAFF.

A remark on this clone: The sample carries other DNA sequences with the same CDR3. V is TRBV5-1 and J is TRBJ2-5, with 11 nucleotides matching TRBD1. Germline lookup yields CDR1 SGHRS and CDR2 YFSETQ. The length of the CDR3 is 16 residues. V was pared by 0 bases and J by 5 bases, with 6 bases of the junction left unmatched. CDR3 coding DNA: TGCGCCAGCAGCTTGGCCGGGACAGGGGGTAGCGAGACCCAGTACTTC. This encodes CASSLAGTGGSETQYF.

The count of this clone is one. The chain couples TRBV9 to TRBJ2-1, with 7 bases identical to TRBD1. With 0 bases clipped from V and 2 bases from J, the junction kept 8 bases outside the gene matches. This CDR3 spans 17 amino acids. Germline CDR1 and CDR2: SGDLS and YYNGEE. CDR3 bases: TGTGCCAGCAGCGTAGAAGGCTACAGGGGTCCCTACAATGAGCAGTTCTTC. It yields the protein CASSVEGYRGPYNEQFF.